Listed here are 29 T cell receptor beta chains from one sample, sequenced in a study of blood T cells in healthy people across ages. The use of a sample-barcoded 5' primer and a J-beta primer mix characterized a second PCR of roughly 7 to 11 cycles. Using its own MiXCR run on the 5' RACE reads, TCRdb lists one record per CDR3 protein. The repertoire has approximately 800,000 distinct CDR3 sequences, more than 20% of them found once; the top ten carry approximately 4%. The data were also submitted as part of a second study, on T cells of mothers and their children.

The sequencing sample was made of blood. All receptors come from a boy between 10 and 17 years old in good health.

The chain combines TRBV12-3 or TRBV12-4 with TRBJ1-6; D perhaps matches TRBD1 (5 bases). V lost 7 bases, J lost 4 bases, and 11 bases lay in between. CDR3 size: 14 residues. CDR3 sequence: CASTSGTYNSPLHF. The CDR3 DNA follows: TGTGCCAGCACCTCCGGGACTTATAATTCACCCCTCCACTTT.

The sample holds a few counts of this clonotype. The chain uses TRBV6-6 and TRBJ2-1; the D gene could be TRBD1 or TRBD2 (5 bases each). The CDR3 loop spans 12 amino acids. Looked up from germline, CDR1 is MNHNY and CDR2 is SVGAGI (reference sequence). Trimming shortened V by 5 bases and J by 9 bases, and 11 bases separated the two germline ends. This CDR3 reads CASSNTRGEQFF. DNA of the CDR3: TGTGCCAGCAGTAATACGAGGGGTGAGCAGTTCTTC.

The DNA of the CDR3 is TGTGCCAGCAGCGAGGAGGACTTCCAAGAGACCCAGTACTTC. Its protein product is CASSEEDFQETQYF. The chain employs TRBV7-9 and TRBJ2-5; maybe TRBD2 (5 bases). Trimming left V 5 bases short and J 1 base short, with 11 bases between. Germline loops: CDR1 SEHNR, CDR2 FQNEAQ (reference sequence). This CDR3 is 14 amino acids long.

This clonotype was observed a few times. The chain carries TRBV7-3 and TRBJ2-3, with 7 bases lining up with TRBD2. This CDR3 region has 17 residues. Germline trimming cut 5 bases from V and 2 bases from J; bases unmatched to any gene: 13. The V gene's germline CDR1 is SGHTA and CDR2 FQGTGA. CDR3 protein: CASSPHHLLAVTDTQYF. DNA of the CDR3: TGTGCCAGCAGCCCCCACCATTTGCTAGCGGTCACAGATACGCAGTATTTT.

The chain joins TRBV9 to TRBJ2-7, with 8 bases aligning to TRBD2. CDR3 size: 17 residues. CDR1 SGDLS and CDR2 YYNGEE come from the germline V gene. The V and J ends lost 4 bases and 5 bases, in that order; junction bases with no gene match: 17. The CDR3 DNA sequence: TGTGCCAGCAGCTCGTGGGGGAGCGGGAGAGTTGGTGACGAGCAGTACTTC. This sequence encodes CASSSWGSGRVGDEQYF.

The rearrangement links TRBV20-1 to TRBJ2-4, with 9 bases matching TRBD2. Germline values: CDR1 DFQATT, CDR2 SNEGSKA (reference sequence). J gave up 8 bases and V 1 base, and 15 bases lay outside the gene matches. The CDR3 consists of 17 residues. The DNA for the CDR3 is TGCAGTGCTAGAGCGAGCCCTCTCGCGGGAGGGGTGGACATTCAGTACTTC. Protein: CSARASPLAGGVDIQYF.

The CDR3 here is CASTRNSGANVLTF. CDR3 bases: TGTGCCAGCACCCGTAACTCTGGGGCCAACGTCCTGACTTTC. The chain couples TRBV25-1 to TRBJ2-6; D unclear. Trimming took 7 bases from V and 0 from J, leaving 7 bases between them. Germline V gives CDR1 MGHDK, CDR2 SYGVNS. The CDR3 extends over 14 amino acids.

The chain has TRBV5-4 and TRBJ2-5, with a tentative D call TRBD2 (5 bases). The CDR3 spans 16 residues. The ends were cut back, 4 bases at V and 5 bases at J, with 21 bases in the middle. CDR1 and CDR2 from the germline V gene are SGHNT and YYREEE (reference sequence). CDR3: CASSRIETSSSETQYF. CDR3 in DNA: TGTGCCAGCAGCCGTATAGAGACTTCTAGCAGCGAGACCCAGTACTTC. Full variable domain (remainder filled in from reference TRBV5-4 and TRBJ2-5): ETGVTQSPTHLIKTRGQQVTLRCSSQSGHNTVSWYQQALGQGPQFIFQYYREEENGRGNFPPRFSGLQFPNYSSELNVNALELDDSALYLCASSRIETSSSETQYFGPGTRLLVL.

To note about this clonotype: The junction and the germline gene differ at one end; a read error may be behind it. V usage is TRBV4-2 and J usage is TRBJ2-1; D may be TRBD2 (6 bases). The CDR3 sequence is 15 residues long. The germline CDR1 and CDR2 sequences are LGHNA and YNFKEQ. The CDR3 bases are TGTGCCAGCAGCCAGGACTATTACCAAAGCAATGTGCAGTTCTTC. Translated, it gives CASSQDYYQSNVQFF.

This clonotype occurred a few times. This chain uses TRBV25-1 with TRBJ2-7; 7 bases fit TRBD1. The J call may be wrong; the DNA end is better matched by TRBJ2-5. The V gene's germline CDR1 is MGHDK and CDR2 SYGVNS. This CDR3 comprises 16 residues. CDR3 amino acids: CASSERVGRGSETQYF. The CDR3 DNA reads TGTGCCAGCAGTGAACGGGTCGGCAGGGGGTCGGAGACCCAGTACTTC.

This clonotype was counted a few times. The chain joins TRBV11-2 to TRBJ2-5; 9 nucleotides line up with TRBD2. The J call may be incorrect, as the DNA end agrees better with TRBJ2-7. Germline values: CDR1 SGHAT, CDR2 FQNNGV. The CDR3 is made up of 16 amino acids. Here the CDR3 reads CASSLDLLAGAYEQYF. Here the CDR3 DNA reads TGTGCCAGCAGCTTAGATCTACTAGCGGGTGCCTACGAGCAGTACTTC.

This clonotype was picked up one time. V is TRBV29-1 and J is TRBJ2-3; 9 bases line up with TRBD1. V dropped 3 bases and J dropped 5; count of bases not matched to a gene: 6. This CDR3 contains 14 residues. Germline CDR1 is SQVTM and CDR2 is ANQGSEA. In DNA form, the CDR3 reads TGCAGCGTTGACCCGGGACAGGGAGGAGATACGCAGTATTTT. Translating it yields CSVDPGQGGDTQYF.

In its sample, this clonotype was seen a few times. The rearrangement links TRBV6-5 to TRBJ1-1, with D perhaps matching TRBD1 (6 bases). The V gene lost 5 bases and the J gene lost 4 bases, with 14 bases spanning the gap. The CDR3 has 14 amino acids. Germline CDR1 MNHEY, CDR2 SVGAGI. The CDR3 DNA reads as TGTGCCAGCAGTGGAACAGGGTTTTTCACTGAAGCTTTCTTT. As protein: CASSGTGFFTEAFF.

This clonotype was counted only a few times. The rearrangement links TRBV29-1 to TRBJ1-3, with D uncertain. V was clipped by 3 bases and J by 0 bases, with 9 bases between them. Germline loops: CDR1 SQVTM, CDR2 ANQGSEA. This CDR3 is 14 amino acids long. CDR3 protein: CSVDVENSGNTIYF. The CDR3 nucleotides read TGCAGCGTTGACGTCGAGAACTCTGGAAACACCATATATTTT.

Only a few counts were recorded for this clonotype. V usage is TRBV7-2 and J usage is TRBJ2-5; possible D gene TRBD1, 5 bases. The V gene lost 1 base and the J gene lost 2 bases, with 11 bases spanning the gap. Germline V gene sequence: CDR1 SGHTA, CDR2 FQGNSA. The CDR3 runs to 15 residues. The CDR3 sequence: CASSLEVRAQETQYF. For the CDR3, the DNA is TGTGCCAGCAGCTTAGAGGTCAGGGCGCAAGAGACCCAGTACTTC.

The genes are TRBV29-1 and TRBJ2-1, with 7 bases matching TRBD1. Germline V lookup: CDR1 SQVTM, CDR2 ANQGSEA. This CDR3 is 13 amino acids long. Germline trimming cut 5 bases from V and 3 bases from J; bases unmatched to any gene: 4. The CDR3 protein is CSVSRTGYNEQFF. The CDR3 DNA sequence: TGCAGCGTTTCACGGACAGGCTACAATGAGCAGTTCTTC.

This clonotype occurred a few times. V usage is TRBV2 and J usage is TRBJ2-7, with 8 bases identical to TRBD1. The trim removed 8 bases at V and 7 bases at J, leaving 10 bases unmatched. There are 13 residues in the CDR3. Germline lookup yields CDR1 SNHLY and CDR2 FYNNEI. CDR3 in amino acids: CASEGRGRLEQYF. The CDR3 DNA reads as TGTGCCAGCGAGGGCAGGGGGCGACTAGAGCAGTACTTC.

This chain joins TRBV7-9 and TRBJ2-5, with D hard to call. This CDR3 spans 14 amino acids. Germline assignment: CDR1 SEHNR and CDR2 FQNEAQ (reference sequence). Trimming removed 2 bases from V and 0 bases from J, with 7 bases in between. CDR3 amino acids: CASSLLQNQETQYF. CDR3 sequence (DNA): TGTGCCAGCAGCTTACTGCAGAACCAAGAGACCCAGTACTTC.

The V call is TRBV3-1, the J call TRBJ2-7; 11 bases line up with TRBD2. Per the germline V gene, CDR1 is LGHDT and CDR2 is YNNKEL (reference sequence). V shed 4 bases and J 4 bases; nucleotides not matched to a gene: 9. The CDR3 is 16 residues long. CDR3: CASSPNLAGGRYEQYF. Written as DNA, the CDR3 is TGTGCCAGCAGCCCGAATCTAGCGGGGGGTCGATACGAGCAGTACTTC.

CDR3 nucleotides: TGTGCCAGCGGACAGGCGACCTACGAGCAGTACTTC. It translates to CASGQATYEQYF. The J gene is TRBJ2-7, the V gene TRBV27; 7 bases are a match to TRBD1. From germline, CDR1 is MNHEY and CDR2 SMNVEV (reference sequence). V was pared by 8 bases and J by 2 bases, with 3 bases of the junction left unmatched. CDR3 length: 12 amino acids.

The chain joins TRBV11-2 to TRBJ2-2; no clear D gene. Per germline, CDR1 SGHAT and CDR2 FQNNGV. Trimming took 3 bases from V and 0 from J, leaving 5 bases between them. The length of the CDR3 is 14 residues. Here the CDR3 DNA reads TGTGCCAGCAGCTTCCAGCCGAACACCGGGGAGCTGTTTTTT. Its protein is CASSFQPNTGELFF.

V is TRBV29-1 and J is TRBJ2-1; the D is unclear. The ends were cut back, 2 bases at V and 7 bases at J, with 6 bases in the middle. Germline loops: CDR1 SQVTM, CDR2 ANQGSEA. This CDR3 is 11 amino acids long. The CDR3 bases are TGCAGCGTTGAAAAGGGAAATGAGCAGTTCTTC. It yields the protein CSVEKGNEQFF.

This clonotype was seen only a few times. V gene TRBV7-3 combines with J gene TRBJ2-1, with 10 nucleotides matching TRBD2. Germline loops: CDR1 SGHTA, CDR2 FQGTGA. The trim removed 2 bases at V and 7 bases at J, leaving 8 bases unmatched. This CDR3 contains 16 residues. CDR3 in amino acids: CASSLLSSGRPNEQFF. CDR3 nucleotide sequence: TGTGCCAGCAGCTTACTAAGTAGCGGGAGGCCAAATGAGCAGTTCTTC.

V is TRBV28 and J is TRBJ2-7, with a weak D call TRBD1 (6 bases). The germline V gene encodes CDR1 MDHEN and CDR2 SYDVKM. The germline V and J ends were trimmed by 6 bases and 2 bases, with 20 bases remaining between them. CDR3 length: 16 amino acids. CDR3 in amino acids: CASSLSGAGTTYEQYF. The CDR3 nucleotides are TGTGCCAGCAGCCTATCAGGGGCAGGGACCACCTACGAGCAGTACTTC. Combining the CDR3 with reference TRBV28 and TRBJ2-7 gives the whole variable domain DVKVTQSSRYLVKRTGEKVFLECVQDMDHENMFWYRQDPGLGLRLIYFSYDVKMKEKGDIPEGYSVSREKKERFSLILESASTNQTSMYLCASSLSGAGTTYEQYFGPGTRLTVT.

The V gene is TRBV20-1, the J gene TRBJ2-4, with 11 nucleotides matching TRBD2. CDR1 is DFQATT and CDR2 is SNEGSKA in the germline V gene (reference sequence). Losses at the gene ends were 1 base for V and 9 bases for J; bases not matched to a gene: 5. There are 14 residues in the CDR3. The CDR3 nucleotides are TGCAGTGCTAGAGTAGCGGGAGGGCGTGTCATTCAGTACTTC. The encoded protein is CSARVAGGRVIQYF.

CDR3 loop: CASSAWTSGDYEQYF. The CDR3 coding sequence is TGTGCCAGCAGCGCCTGGACTAGCGGAGACTACGAGCAGTACTTC. This chain joins TRBV7-8 and TRBJ2-7; 10 bases align to TRBD2. CDR1 and CDR2 from the germline V gene are SGHVS and FQNEAQ. The CDR3 totals 15 residues. With V trimmed by 5 bases and J by 3 bases, 7 bases remained unmatched.

This clonotype has more than one count but fewer than ten. The V gene is TRBV6-1, the J gene TRBJ2-1; a possible D gene is TRBD1 (5 bases). The CDR3 is made up of 11 amino acids. V was trimmed by 10 bases and J by 4 bases, leaving 8 bases between them. In germline, CDR1 is MNHNS, CDR2 SASEGT. Here the CDR3 reads CATRVYNEQFF. CDR3 nucleotides: TGTGCCACCAGGGTTTACAATGAGCAGTTCTTC.

V and J are TRBV12-3 or TRBV12-4 and TRBJ1-2; D is uncertain. The V end lost 6 bases, the J end lost 2 bases, and 10 bases lay between the germline ends. The CDR3 has 13 amino acids. The DNA for the CDR3 is TGTGCCAGCAGAACGGGGAGGAACTATGGCTACACCTTC. It specifies CASRTGRNYGYTF.

This clonotype was counted a few times. The rearrangement uses TRBV6-5 and TRBJ1-5; D uncertain. Germline loops: CDR1 MNHEY, CDR2 SVGAGI. The CDR3 contains 15 residues. V was cut by 0 bases and J by 7 bases, with 13 bases left in between. CDR3 in DNA: TGTGCCAGCAGTTACTCTATGGGTTCGGGACAGCCCCAGCATTTT. Its protein is CASSYSMGSGQPQHF.